Listed below are T cell receptor beta chains from one sample, sequenced in a study of identical twins. TCRdb ran MiXCR on the 5' RACE reads and lists one entry per CDR3 protein. This sample has around 1.7 million distinct CDR3 sequences, with about 31% found just once. The sequenced material came from cord blood. These receptors came from a newborn girl in good health. Each CDR3 is given with its conserved first and last residue. D genes are given only for firm matches. The size field is filled for only some rows; it gives once, few, many or a size class.

CDR3 DNA	CDR3 protein	D gene	J gene	clone size	CDR3 length	V gene
TGTGCCAGCAGCTTAGTGGGTTCCATGAACACCGGGGAGCTGTTTTTT	CASSLVGSMNTGELFF	-	TRBJ2-2	-	16	TRBV7-2
TGTGCCAGCAGCGTGACTAGCGGGGGGATCCATGAGCAGTTCTTC	CASSVTSGGIHEQFF	TRBD2	TRBJ2-1	few	15	TRBV12-3/TRBV12-4
TGTGCCAGCAGTTTACAGGATGAGCAGTTCTTC	CASSLQDEQFF	-	TRBJ2-1	few	11	TRBV27
TGTGCCAGCTCAGCCACACTAGCGGGGAACAATGAGCAGTTCTTC	CASSATLAGNNEQFF	TRBD2	TRBJ2-1	-	15	TRBV18
TGTGCCACCAGCAGAGCTCGTTTCGACTCCTCCTACGAGCAGTACTTC	CATSRARFDSSYEQYF	-	TRBJ2-7	few	16	TRBV15
TGTGCCAGCACGTTTCGGAGGCAGGGGAACTACGAGCAGTACTTC	CASTFRRQGNYEQYF	-	TRBJ2-7	many	15	TRBV27
TGTGCCAGCAGTTCCGGGACAGGGGTGTCGGGGTGGCAACTCACAGATACGCAGTATTTT	CASSSGTGVSGWQLTDTQYF	TRBD1	TRBJ2-3	few	20	TRBV12-3/TRBV12-4
TGTGCCAGCTCACCACAGGAGGGAGGTGGCACTGAAGCTTTCTTT	CASSPQEGGGTEAFF	-	TRBJ1-1	-	15	TRBV18
TGTGCCAGCAGTTCATATCGGAGGGGGGGGGATACGCAGTATTTT	CASSSYRRGGDTQYF	-	TRBJ2-3	few	15	TRBV27
TGTGCCAGCAGCTTATCTGGAGCGGGGGCCTACACAGATACGCAGTATTTT	CASSLSGAGAYTDTQYF	TRBD2	TRBJ2-3	-	17	TRBV7-2
TGTGCCAGTAGCCAAGGACAGCCTTACACTGAAGCTTTCTTT	CASSQGQPYTEAFF	-	TRBJ1-1	-	14	TRBV19
TGTGCCACAACTCGTACGGGACTAGGAAACTCAAATGAGCAGTTCTTC	CATTRTGLGNSNEQFF	TRBD2	TRBJ2-1	few	16	TRBV2
TGTGCCAGCAGCTCGATACCCACAGGTCCCTACAATGAGCAGTACTTC	CASSSIPTGPYNEQYF	-	TRBJ2-7	-	16	TRBV7-9
TGTGCCAGTAGTCCGCGGGACACCCAAGAGACCCAGTACTTC	CASSPRDTQETQYF	-	TRBJ2-5	-	14	TRBV18
TGTGCCATCAGTGAAAGGGTGACTCGTACGAACACTGAAGCTTTCTTT	CAISERVTRTNTEAFF	-	TRBJ1-1	few	16	TRBV10-3
TGTGCCATAGGGCACAGGGTCAGCGAGGGGTTCTTC	CAIGHRVSEGFF	-	TRBJ2-1	few	12	TRBV24-1
TGTGCCAGCAGCCAAACCCCGGGACTCCGCACAGATACGCAGTATTTT	CASSQTPGLRTDTQYF	-	TRBJ2-3	few	16	TRBV14
TGCGCCAGCAGCTTGGCAGGGGGCGGTTCTAACACTGAAGCTTTCTTT	CASSLAGGGSNTEAFF	TRBD1	TRBJ1-1	few	16	TRBV5-1
TGTGCCAGCAGCTCACTAGGTCGACAGGGGGCGGCTTTCTTT	CASSSLGRQGAAFF	TRBD1	TRBJ1-1	-	14	TRBV11-2
TGTGCCAGCAGTGAAGGAAAGTTTTATAGCAATCAGCCCCAGCATTTT	CASSEGKFYSNQPQHF	-	TRBJ1-5	-	16	TRBV6-1
TGTGCCACCAGTGATTTGGCCAAAGAGACCCAGTACTTC	CATSDLAKETQYF	-	TRBJ2-5	many	13	TRBV24-1
TGTGCCAGCAGTTTGTTAGGACCCATTAATGAGCAGTACTTC	CASSLLGPINEQYF	-	TRBJ2-5	-	14	TRBV12-3/TRBV12-4
TGTGCCAGCAGTCCCCTATCCCGGGCAGATACGCAGTATTTT	CASSPLSRADTQYF	-	TRBJ2-3	-	14	TRBV28
TGCGCCAGCAGCTCAACAGGGCACCAGGACTATGGCTACACCTTC	CASSSTGHQDYGYTF	-	TRBJ1-2	many	15	TRBV5-1
TGTGCCAGCAGCTTAGGCAGGGAATACGGCACAGATACGCAGTATTTT	CASSLGREYGTDTQYF	-	TRBJ2-3	few	16	TRBV13
TGTGCCAGCAGCGGACATTTAGTCACCCCCACAGATACGCAGTATTTT	CASSGHLVTPTDTQYF	-	TRBJ2-3	few	16	TRBV9